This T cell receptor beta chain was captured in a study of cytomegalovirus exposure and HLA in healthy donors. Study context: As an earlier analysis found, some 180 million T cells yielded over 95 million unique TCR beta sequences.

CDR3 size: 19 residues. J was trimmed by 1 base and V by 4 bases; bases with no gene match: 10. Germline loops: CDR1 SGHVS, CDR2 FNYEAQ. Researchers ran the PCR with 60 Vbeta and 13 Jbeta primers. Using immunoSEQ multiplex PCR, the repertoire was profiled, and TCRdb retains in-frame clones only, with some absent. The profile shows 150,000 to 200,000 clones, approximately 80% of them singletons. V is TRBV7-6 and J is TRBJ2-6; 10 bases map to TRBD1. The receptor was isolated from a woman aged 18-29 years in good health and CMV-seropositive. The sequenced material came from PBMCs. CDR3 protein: CASSWNLGQGLSGANVLTF. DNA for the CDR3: TGTGCCAGCAGCTGGAACCTGGGACAGGGGTTGTCTGGGGCCAACGTCCTGACTTTC.